This T cell receptor (beta chain) is drawn from a study of blood T cell repertoires in COVID-19 (dated by TCRdb to the early 2020s). Regarding the research as a whole: Samples covering the acute and convalescent phases of COVID-19 were provided by collaborators in the United States, Italy and Spain. The prospective study material was composed of cDNA or gDNA derived from T cells, B-cell-depleted T cells, or PBMCs. Deeply sampled blood TCRbeta repertoires from subjects exposed to, actively infected with, or recovered from COVID-19 were included in the dataset. The repertoires were released in a freely available public database intended as a resource for research on the immune response to SARS-CoV-2. Samples were obtained from the ongoing ImmuneRACE study (first 160 participants) and from approximately 1,200 subjects provided by 6 global collaborators. Nearly every sample came with metadata listing a de-identified subject ID, COVID-19 status, age in years and sex. Where available, HLA class I and class II types were taken from metadata supplied by the sample provider and were not determined by assay-based typing. Paper-wide results and their limitations: Clinical and demographic metadata were provided uncurated, with the amount varying by source and participant.

Details on this clone: What this receptor recognizes is not known. No qualities accompany the bases; no much larger clone lies one base away.

Collaborating institutions collected whole blood in K2EDTA tubes following their own protocols. For TCRbeta analysis, collaborators shipped samples in one of three forms: frozen whole blood, isolated PBMCs, or DNA extracted from either of those sample types. TCRbeta CDR3 regions were amplified from genomic DNA by means of the immunoSEQ Assay, a bias-controlled multiplex PCR. On the authors' methods: Within the assay, amplification of reference gene primers was used to estimate how many nucleated cells each sample contained. Sequence reads were collapsed and filtered to measure the absolute abundance of every unique TCRbeta CDR3 rearrangement. For each sample, productive Simpson clonality was calculated by taking the square root of Simpson's diversity index across productive rearrangements. TCRdb took over this immuneACCESS table, retaining in-frame rearrangements with V and J assigned. Such tables are incomplete; in checked studies, under half of the missing clones stem from an unresolved V gene, and the remainder is unexplained. V and J calls and clone size come straight from that table; D and trimming were deduced from the DNA. A total of about 14,000 clones appear in this sample, roughly nine tenths of them only once. Roughly 17% of the sample is taken by the ten largest.

Sequenced: peripheral blood. The receptor was isolated from a human donor with active COVID-19. The donor label of this sample is uncertain.

The sequenced DNA is TGTGCCAGCTGCAGCGGGCAGGACGGCGGCTATGGCTACACCTTC. It encodes CASCSGQDGGYGYTF. The sequence links TRBV28 to TRBJ1-2, with the D gene not clear enough to name. Counted from cysteine to phenylalanine, this CDR3 has 15 amino acids. The retained sequence is limited to the CDR3, 45 bases, with the frame set at the first base. In the germline V gene, CDR1 corresponds to MDHEN and CDR2 to SYDVKM. V is reduced by 8 bases and J by 4 bases, leaving a spacing of 20 bases between them.